Listed here are 8 T cell receptor beta chains from one sample, sequenced in a study of PD-1 blockade in classical Hodgkin lymphoma. Assay: immunoSEQ multiplex PCR; the TCRdb copy retains only in-frame clones and omits some. This sample has roughly 40,000 clones, with under 75% found just once. After autologous stem cell transplantation all patients relapsed, and prior brentuximab vedotin exposure differed between cohorts. The specimen comprised peripheral blood mononuclear cells (PBMCs), sampled at baseline. The receptor set was obtained from a human donor with classical Hodgkin lymphoma.

The V call is TRBV9, the J call TRBJ1-1, with 7 bases matching TRBD1. This CDR3 is 15 amino acids long. From germline, CDR1 is SGDLS and CDR2 YYNGEE. Trimming took 0 bases from V and 7 from J; bases not matched to a gene: 9. This chain's CDR3 is CASSVGSDRVGEAFF. The CDR3 coding sequence is TGTGCCAGCAGCGTAGGTTCAGACAGGGTAGGTGAAGCTTTCTTT. Supplemented by reference TRBV9 and TRBJ1-1, the full variable domain reads DSGVTQTPKHLITATGQRVTLRCSPRSGDLSVYWYQQSLDQGLQFLIQYYNGEERAKGNILERFSAQQFPDLHSELNLSSLELGDSALYFCASSVGSDRVGEAFFGQGTRLTVV.

The chain uses TRBV19 and TRBJ2-7; unclear D gene. The CDR3 runs to 12 residues. Per the germline V gene, CDR1 is LNHDA and CDR2 is SQIVND (reference sequence). V shed 4 bases and J shed 9 bases, with 13 bases lying between them. In DNA, the CDR3 is TGTGCCAGTAGTACCAGACCCGGCGGGCAGTACTTC. Translation gives CASSTRPGGQYF.

This chain links TRBV6-5 with TRBJ1-2; tentative D call: TRBD1 (5 bases). Germline V CDR1 and CDR2: MNHEY, SVGAGI. V was trimmed by 2 bases and J by 6 bases, leaving 13 bases between them. The CDR3 covers 14 residues. The CDR3 DNA sequence: TGTGCCAGCAGTTACCAATCAGGGAAAGATGGCTACACCTTC. It translates to CASSYQSGKDGYTF.

Points on this clone: The junction and the germline gene differ at one end; a read error may be behind it. The chain employs TRBV7-9 and TRBJ1-5; 7 nucleotides line up with TRBD1. Germline V gene sequence: CDR1 SEHNR, CDR2 FQNEAQ (reference sequence). This CDR3 comprises 15 residues. This chain's CDR3 is CASSLERGGDQLQHF. CDR3 nucleotide sequence: TGTGCCAGCAGCCTAGAACGAGGGGGCGATCAGCTCCAGCATTTT.

V and J are TRBV7-7 and TRBJ2-3; 7 positions agree with TRBD1. The V and J ends lost 4 bases and 4 bases, in that order; junction bases with no gene match: 11. The CDR3 contains 16 residues. In germline, CDR1 is SSHAT, CDR2 FNYEAQ (reference sequence). CDR3 protein: CASSSGQAVSSDTQYF. The CDR3 bases are TGTGCCAGCAGCTCCGGACAGGCAGTTTCCTCAGATACGCAGTATTTT.

The rearrangement uses TRBV4-3 and TRBJ1-1; 7 bases line up with TRBD1. The V gene's germline CDR1 is LGHNA and CDR2 YSLEER. The CDR3 spans 13 residues. The junction had 4 bases not matched to a gene; V was cut back by 5 bases and J by 4 bases. CDR3 in amino acids: CASSLPGGTEAFF. The CDR3 region has the DNA TGCGCCAGCAGCTTACCAGGGGGCACTGAAGCTTTCTTT.

This clone was observed a handful of times. This sequence joins TRBV25-1 and TRBJ2-3; either TRBD1 or TRBD2 may supply D (5 bases each). V dropped 1 base and J dropped 0 bases, with 11 bases sitting between them. This CDR3 region has 16 residues. Germline V gene data show CDR1 as MGHDK and CDR2 as SYGVNS. The CDR3 is CASSEFGTLSTDTQYF. CDR3 nucleotide sequence: TGTGCCAGCAGTGAATTTGGGACCTTAAGCACAGATACGCAGTATTTT.

This clone rates as medium-sized (0.01 to 0.1%). The chain has TRBV5-1 and TRBJ2-1; perhaps TRBD1 as D (6 bases). Germline-derived CDR1 and CDR2 are SGHRS and YFSETQ. The V and J ends lost 0 bases and 5 bases respectively, with 9 bases between them. There are 14 residues in the CDR3. The CDR3 DNA follows: TGCGCCAGCAGCTTGGTTCCAGGGGACAATGAGCAGTTCTTC. This sequence encodes CASSLVPGDNEQFF.